Listed below are T cell receptor beta chains from one sample, sequenced in a study of blood T cell repertoires in COVID-19. Method: immunoSEQ multiplex PCR; TCRdb's copy keeps in-frame clones and lacks some. The repertoire holds approximately 240,000 clones, with about 90% as singletons. Source material: peripheral blood. These receptors were taken from a man aged 25-45 years with COVID-19, enrolled during active disease. Each CDR3 is given with its conserved first and last residue. The order of the fields is J gene, V gene, clone size, CDR3 protein. Size is stated for part of the rows, as once, few or many counts, or as a class when the clone is expanded.

J: TRBJ1-2; V: TRBV3-1/TRBV3-2; size: .; CDR3: CASSLGEINYGYTF
J: TRBJ1-2; V: TRBV6-2/TRBV6-3; size: .; CDR3: CASSSNRVRGYGYTF
J: TRBJ1-1; V: TRBV10-2; size: once; CDR3: CASKEGQGYTEAFF
J: TRBJ2-2; V: TRBV6-2/TRBV6-3; size: once; CDR3: CASSLRSRGSFVGELFF
J: TRBJ1-5; V: TRBV6-1; size: .; CDR3: CASSEVATGDQPQHF
J: TRBJ1-2; V: TRBV6-5; size: .; CDR3: CASIPGKLGGYTF
J: TRBJ2-1; V: TRBV5-1; size: .; CDR3: CASSLVAGGSIYNEQFF
J: TRBJ2-7; V: TRBV5-1; size: .; CDR3: CASSLPAGLRQYF
J: TRBJ1-1; V: TRBV18; size: few; CDR3: CASSLTQGREAFF
J: TRBJ2-4; V: TRBV19; size: once; CDR3: CAVGLRLGNIQYF
J: TRBJ2-3; V: TRBV7-2; size: .; CDR3: CASSLDRGRRTDTQYF
J: TRBJ2-5; V: TRBV6-5; size: .; CDR3: CASSQWRGQETQYF
J: TRBJ1-2; V: TRBV19; size: .; CDR3: CASSPSYNGYTF
J: TRBJ1-1; V: TRBV5-1; size: .; CDR3: CASSLDLPGQGGGNTEAFF
J: TRBJ2-1; V: TRBV5-1; size: .; CDR3: CASRLTSGGIYNEQFF
J: TRBJ1-1; V: TRBV10-1; size: .; CDR3: CASSESGTGVTEAFF
J: TRBJ1-2; V: TRBV25-1; size: .; CDR3: CASSEEYYGYTF
J: TRBJ1-2; V: TRBV6-2/TRBV6-3; size: .; CDR3: CASSTHDRGQLGNYGYTF
J: TRBJ1-3; V: TRBV3-1/TRBV3-2; size: .; CDR3: CASSPRGGMRYF
J: TRBJ1-5; V: TRBV3-1/TRBV3-2; size: once; CDR3: CASSQEPSGQMPQHF
J: TRBJ1-1; V: TRBV3-1/TRBV3-2; size: once; CDR3: CASSQEVVSPEAFF
J: TRBJ2-3; V: TRBV5-4; size: .; CDR3: CASRRLAGGRITDTQYF
J: TRBJ1-1; V: TRBV7-2; size: .; CDR3: CASSSRGGAELEAFF
J: TRBJ1-4; V: TRBV4-1; size: .; CDR3: CASSQPDRVNEKLFF
J: TRBJ1-2; V: TRBV3-1/TRBV3-2; size: once; CDR3: CASSQDGPMTGSGYTF
J: TRBJ1-1; V: TRBV21-1; size: .; CDR3: CASSKAGTENTEAFF
J: TRBJ1-2; V: TRBV5-4; size: .; CDR3: CASSLTGQPLYGYTF
J: TRBJ1-3; V: TRBV5-1; size: .; CDR3: CASSLGATGNTIYF